A few counts support the clone carrying this T cell receptor beta chain. The ends were cut back, 2 bases at V and 8 bases at J, with 18 bases in the middle. The CDR3 sequence is 16 residues long. Germline V gives CDR1 MGHRA, CDR2 YSYEKL. The sample belongs to a study of human T cells and chemical hapten exposure. Individual cDNA molecules received unique molecular identifiers in the library. TCRdb analysed the RACE reads with MiXCR anew, one entry per CDR3 protein. The profile shows about 98,000 distinct CDR3 sequences, more than 10% of them singletons. Stated time point: pre-sensitization, week 0. As to treatment: therapeutic diphenylcyclopropenone sensitization with weekly scalp DPC.

The rearrangement links TRBV4-1 to TRBJ1-4; a possible D gene is TRBD1 (6 bases). The material was whole blood, obtained in connection with sensitization to the hapten diphenylcyclopropenone (DPC). The sequence was collected from a woman aged 55-75 years with alopecia areata. Some clones in this sample may be carry-over from other donors' samples. CDR3 in DNA: TGCGCCAGCAGCCAATCCAGGGCCAGGGGTATAGAAAAACTGTTTTTT. Amino acid sequence: CASSQSRARGIEKLFF.